This T cell receptor beta chain was found in a study of blood T cell repertoires in COVID-19. As processed by the authors: From reference gene primer amplification, estimates of nucleated cell counts were derived. Repertoires were generated with immunoSEQ multiplex PCR, while TCRdb's copy carries only in-frame clones and drops some. The V and J calls and clone size are taken from that table; D and trimming were inferred from the DNA. The sample has about 100,000 clones, 84% seen once. V lost 0 bases, J lost 1 base, and 6 bases lay in between. Germline-derived CDR1 and CDR2 are MNHEY and SVGAGI. The CDR3 covers 14 residues.

Sequenced: peripheral blood. This clonotype originated in a human donor in a cohort sampled during active COVID-19. J is TRBJ1-1 and V is TRBV6-5; D is unresolved. The CDR3 DNA sequence: TGTGCCAGCAGTTACTCCCCAGGGAACACTGAAGCTTTCTTT. It codes for CASSYSPGNTEAFF.